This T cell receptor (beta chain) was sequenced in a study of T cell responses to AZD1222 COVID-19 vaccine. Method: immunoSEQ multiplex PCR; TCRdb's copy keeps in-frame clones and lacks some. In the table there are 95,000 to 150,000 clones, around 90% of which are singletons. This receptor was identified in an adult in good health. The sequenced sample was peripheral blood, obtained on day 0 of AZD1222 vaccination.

The CDR3 DNA reads TGTGCCAGCAGTCCCGATGGGACAGGGAGCTTGAACGAGCAGTACTTC. Translation: CASSPDGTGSLNEQYF. The rearrangement joins TRBV6-2 or TRBV6-3 to TRBJ2-7; TRBD1 agrees at 9 bases. Unmatched junction bases numbered 13, after V lost 5 bases and J lost 5 bases. CDR1 and CDR2 (germline): MNHEY, SVGEGT. The CDR3 runs 16 residues.